This T cell receptor (beta chain) appears in the sequencing data of a study of T-cell reconstitution after alpha-beta-depleted transplantation in children (TCRdb year 2016). Regarding the study in general: Using TCR repertoire profiling, the study followed T-cell immune reconstitution in a quantitative way in children after TCRalphabeta/CD19-depleted allogeneic hematopoietic cell transplantation.

This clonotype was detected a few times. Its antigen remains undetermined. Base-call qualities are not available, and no considerably larger clone is one nucleotide away. The library was generated by PCR. The instrument given in TCRdb is Illumina HiSeq 2500. Molecular barcoding was employed in the preparation of TCR libraries, with unique molecular identifiers being used to normalize TCRbeta repertoire quantification. Through fastp at Q25 and MiXCR, TCRdb rebuilt clones from the public reads, retaining in-frame beta chains. Each record represents a unique CDR3 protein, reported with the most common genes and DNA among its rows. For this sample there are about 830,000 distinct CDR3 sequences; approximately 15% appear just once. The biggest ten clones account for roughly 5% of the sample. The CDR3 numbers 15 residues from cysteine through phenylalanine. The sequence is cut down to CDR3 DNA, 45 bases in frame from base 1. The germline V gene encodes CDR1 SGHTA and CDR2 FQGTGA. V is pared back by 4 bases and J by 3 bases, with 14 bases lying between the germline termini.

The treatment or condition label for this specimen denotes: allogeneic hematopoietic cell transplantation with graft depleted of TCRalphabeta T cells and CD19 B cells. The transplant recipients were children given TCRalphabeta/CD19-depleted allogeneic hematopoietic cell grafts. Overall study outcomes, separate from this receptor: About two months after transplant, the apparently early recovery of alphabetaT-cell counts reportedly depended on just several hundred clones that had expanded rapidly and came from non-depleted graft cells. Hyperexpanded clone frequencies declined over subsequent months; after one year, T-cell counts and TCRbeta diversity were mostly attributed to newly produced T cells. In some patients, the high TCRbeta diversity seen at day 60 was put down to recipient T cells and intrathymic progenitors that had survived conditioning.

Rearrangement joined TRBV7-3 to TRBJ2-3; perhaps TRBD2 is the D gene, with 7 bases matching. The sample was PBMCs, mostly from graft donor cells, taken 360 days after TCRalphabeta/CD19-depleted stem cell transplant. This sequence originates from a male patient younger than 18 who had a stem cell transplant for acute lymphoblastic leukemia, so the T cells may come from the graft donor. The nucleotides are TGTGCCAGCAGCTCTAGCGGAGGGGGGACAGATACGCAGTATTTT. Its protein product is CASSSSGGGTDTQYF.